Following are 9 T cell receptor beta chains from one sample sequenced in a study of technical replicates of blood from a few donors. Sequenced by immunoSEQ multiplex PCR; TCRdb stores in-frame clones only, minus some. The sample includes about 73,000 clones, approximately 93% of them seen just once. Sequenced material: T cells isolated from PBMCs. The receptor source for this set is a human donor in good health.

The chain has TRBV6-5 and TRBJ1-5; possible D gene TRBD1, 6 bases. CDR3 length: 15 amino acids. Deletions cut 6 bases from V and 0 bases from J, with 12 bases between. The V gene's germline CDR1 is MNHEY and CDR2 SVGAGI. The CDR3 nucleotides read TGTGCCAGCAGGAGACAGGAGTATAGCAATCAGCCCCAGCATTTT. Its protein product is CASRRQEYSNQPQHF.

Here the CDR3 DNA reads TGTGCCAGCAGTTGGACTAGCTACGAGCAGTACTTC. Its protein is CASSWTSYEQYF. The V gene is TRBV28, the J gene TRBJ2-7; the match to TRBD2 covers 7 bases. The CDR3 runs to 12 residues. The germline V gene encodes CDR1 MDHEN and CDR2 SYDVKM. The V and J ends lost 4 bases and 3 bases, in that order; junction bases with no gene match: 0.

This sequence joins TRBV25-1 and TRBJ1-1; the match to TRBD1 covers 9 bases. V shed 3 bases, J shed 6 bases, and the junction held 2 bases outside the gene matches. Germline loops: CDR1 MGHDK, CDR2 SYGVNS. The CDR3 covers 13 residues. CDR3 coding DNA: TGTGCCAGCAGTGACTGGGACAGGGCTGAAGCTTTCTTT. This codes for CASSDWDRAEAFF.

The V and J genes are TRBV27 and TRBJ1-5; D call uncertain. The V gene lost 5 bases and the J gene lost 6 bases, with 11 bases spanning the gap. Germline V lookup: CDR1 MNHEY, CDR2 SMNVEV (reference sequence). CDR3 length equals 13 residues. CDR3 region: CASSLTHVQPQHF. As DNA, the CDR3 is TGTGCCAGCAGTCTTACTCACGTTCAGCCCCAGCATTTT.

The gene calls are TRBV29-1 and TRBJ2-7; the D gene is possibly TRBD1 (6 bases). The CDR3 spans 13 residues. V was trimmed by 6 bases and J by 2 bases, leaving 14 bases between them. Germline lookup yields CDR1 SQVTM and CDR2 ANQGSEA. The CDR3 is CSVEGDTTYEQYF. CDR3 DNA sequence: TGCAGCGTCGAGGGGGACACCACCTACGAGCAGTACTTC.

This CDR3 is CASSPVTGKTTGYTF. The DNA for the CDR3 is TGTGCCAGCAGCCCTGTGACAGGGAAAACGACTGGCTACACCTTC. The chain couples TRBV11-2 to TRBJ1-2, with TRBD1 matching 7 bases. The CDR3 totals 15 residues. The germline V gene has CDR1 SGHAT and CDR2 FQNNGV. Germline trimming cut 5 bases from V and 7 bases from J; bases unmatched to any gene: 13.

This chain joins TRBV6-6 and TRBJ1-4, with TRBD1 as a possible D gene (5 bases). The CDR3 extends over 15 amino acids. CDR1 is MNHNY and CDR2 is SVGAGI in the germline V gene (reference sequence). Between the trimmed V and J ends, which lost 1 base and 0 bases, there was a span of 6 bases. This chain's CDR3 is CASSYLTATNEKLFF. CDR3 coding DNA: TGTGCCAGCAGTTACTTGACAGCAACTAATGAAAAACTGTTTTTT.

J is TRBJ1-1 and V is TRBV19; D is unclear. Germline V gene lookup returns CDR1 LNHDA and CDR2 SQIVND (reference sequence). The CDR3 loop spans 12 amino acids. The ends were cut back, 1 base at V and 8 bases at J, with 8 bases in the middle. CDR3 DNA: TGTGCCAGTAGTATAGCTGGAGGGGAAGCTTTCTTT. Protein sequence: CASSIAGGEAFF.

The gene calls are TRBV9 and TRBJ2-1; possible D gene TRBD2, 6 bases. The CDR3 contains 14 residues. Germline V lookup: CDR1 SGDLS, CDR2 YYNGEE. The V end was cut by 6 bases, the J end by 1 base, with 11 bases between. CDR3 bases: TGTGCCAGCAACGGGAGAGGTTCCTACAATGAGCAGTTCTTC. Its translation is CASNGRGSYNEQFF. Supplemented by reference TRBV9 and TRBJ2-1, the full variable domain reads DSGVTQTPKHLITATGQRVTLRCSPRSGDLSVYWYQQSLDQGLQFLIQYYNGEERAKGNILERFSAQQFPDLHSELNLSSLELGDSALYFCASNGRGSYNEQFFGPGTRLTVL.